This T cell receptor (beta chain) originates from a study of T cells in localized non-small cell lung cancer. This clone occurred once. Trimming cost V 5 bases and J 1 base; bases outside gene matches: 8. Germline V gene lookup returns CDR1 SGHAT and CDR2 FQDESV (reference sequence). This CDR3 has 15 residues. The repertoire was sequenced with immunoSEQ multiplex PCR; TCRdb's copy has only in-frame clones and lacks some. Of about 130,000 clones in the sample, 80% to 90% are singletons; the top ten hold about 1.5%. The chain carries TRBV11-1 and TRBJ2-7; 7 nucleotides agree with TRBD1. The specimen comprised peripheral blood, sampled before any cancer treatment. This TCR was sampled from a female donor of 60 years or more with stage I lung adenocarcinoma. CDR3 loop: CASSPDRFFSYEQYF. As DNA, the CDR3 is TGTGCCAGCAGCCCGGACAGGTTCTTTTCCTACGAGCAGTACTTC. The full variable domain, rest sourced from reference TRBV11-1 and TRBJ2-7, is EAEVAQSPRYKITEKSQAVAFWCDPISGHATLYWYRQILGQGPELLVQFQDESVVDDSQLPKDRFSAERLKGVDSTLKIQPAELGDSAMYLCASSPDRFFSYEQYFGPGTRLTVT.